Below, 16 T cell receptor beta chains from the same sample are listed, as sequenced in a study of cytomegalovirus exposure and HLA in healthy donors. Use of 60 Vbeta and 13 Jbeta primers characterized the PCR. Generated by immunoSEQ multiplex PCR, the TCRdb table keeps only in-frame clones and is missing some. The table has some 170,000 clones, roughly three quarters seen once. The sequencing input was PBMCs. These receptors were obtained from a male donor in good health and CMV-seronegative.

V is TRBV19 and J is TRBJ2-1, with 7 nucleotides matching TRBD2. Germline assignment: CDR1 LNHDA and CDR2 SQIVND (reference sequence). Losses at the gene ends were 1 base for V and 3 bases for J; bases not matched to a gene: 3. CDR3 size: 15 residues. The CDR3 region is CASSIAGGSYNEQFF. The CDR3, as DNA: TGTGCCAGTAGTATAGCGGGCGGGAGCTACAATGAGCAGTTCTTC.

J is TRBJ2-3 and V is TRBV7-7; D might be TRBD1 (7 bases). Germline V gene data show CDR1 as SSHAT and CDR2 as FNYEAQ (reference sequence). This CDR3 region has 13 residues. Trimming shortened V by 5 bases and J by 4 bases, and 10 bases separated the two germline ends. DNA of the CDR3: TGTGCCAGCAGCCGCGGGACAGCAGATACGCAGTATTTT. As protein: CASSRGTADTQYF.

CDR3 sequence: CASSLKVGSGEPRFF. CDR3 bases: TGTGCCAGCAGCTTAAAAGTGGGTAGCGGAGAACCGAGGTTCTTC. The V and J genes are TRBV7-3 and TRBJ2-1, with D possibly being TRBD2 (6 bases). CDR1 is SGHTA and CDR2 is FQGTGA in the germline V gene. The CDR3 length is 15 residues. The V gene lost 1 base and the J gene lost 15 bases, with 22 bases spanning the gap.

This rearrangement joins TRBV15 to TRBJ1-1; D is unclear. V gave up 1 base and J gave up 4 bases, with 19 bases separating them. The germline gives CDR1 LNHNV, CDR2 YYDKDF (reference sequence). The CDR3 contains 17 residues. The chain's CDR3 is CATSRGLIRRRSTEAFF. CDR3 DNA sequence: TGTGCCACCAGCAGAGGATTAATTAGGAGACGGTCCACTGAAGCTTTCTTT.

The rearrangement links TRBV5-1 to TRBJ1-5; D remains ambiguous. The CDR3 totals 13 residues. CDR1 is SGHRS and CDR2 is YFSETQ in the germline V gene. V dropped 4 bases and J dropped 0 bases, with 5 bases sitting between them. Here the CDR3 reads CASSLYSNQPQHF. DNA of the CDR3: TGCGCCAGCAGCCTCTATAGCAATCAGCCCCAGCATTTT.

The chain combines TRBV5-4 with TRBJ1-5; D uncertain. The CDR3 is made up of 13 amino acids. The germline V gene has CDR1 SGHNT and CDR2 YYREEE (reference sequence). V was pared by 2 bases and J by 7 bases, with 10 bases between. The CDR3 coding sequence is TGTGCCAGCAGCTTCTCGCCCGGGCAGCCCCAGCATTTT. It translates to CASSFSPGQPQHF.

This chain links TRBV4-1 with TRBJ1-5; no definite D call. This CDR3 region has 16 residues. CDR1 is MGHRA, CDR2 YSYEKL, per germline. V was clipped by 1 base and J by 7 bases, with 17 bases between them. The CDR3 nucleotides read TGCGCCAGCAGCCAAGGCCTAGGCGCCCCAGCCCAGCCCCAGCATTTT. It yields the protein CASSQGLGAPAQPQHF.

This sequence joins TRBV7-9 and TRBJ1-1; D remains unclear. CDR1 and CDR2 from the germline V gene are SEHNR and FQNEAQ (reference sequence). V lost 8 bases and J lost 0, with 13 bases in between. This CDR3 is 14 amino acids long. CDR3 DNA: TGTGCCAGCCAATCGGGAAACATGAACACTGAAGCTTTCTTT. Translating it yields CASQSGNMNTEAFF.

The CDR3 region is CASSLSRVREQFF. As DNA, the CDR3 is TGTGCCAGCAGTTTATCGAGGGTACGCGAGCAGTTCTTC. The chain couples TRBV27 to TRBJ2-1; weak D call: TRBD2 (5 bases). Trimming cost V 0 bases and J 10 bases, with 10 bases left between them. Germline values: CDR1 MNHEY, CDR2 SMNVEV (reference sequence). There are 13 residues in the CDR3.

This chain joins TRBV4-3 and TRBJ1-5; D unclear. V was clipped by 0 bases and J by 0 bases, with 6 bases between them. CDR3 size: 15 residues. Germline lookup yields CDR1 LGHNA and CDR2 YSLEER. This CDR3 reads CASSQDPSSNQPQHF. The CDR3 DNA reads as TGCGCCAGCAGCCAAGATCCGAGTAGCAATCAGCCCCAGCATTTT.

This chain connects TRBV10-3 to TRBJ2-7; D gene unclear. This CDR3 has 11 amino acids. Trimming removed 3 bases from V and 3 bases from J, with 3 bases in between. The germline CDR1 and CDR2 sequences are ENHRY and SYGVKD. The CDR3 is CAISEYYEQYF. Here the CDR3 DNA reads TGTGCCATCAGTGAATACTACGAGCAGTACTTC.

V usage is TRBV2 and J usage is TRBJ1-2, with D hard to call. The CDR3 runs 14 residues. With 0 bases removed from V and 5 bases from J, the gap between germline ends came to 10 bases. Germline loops: CDR1 SNHLY, CDR2 FYNNEI. The CDR3 here is CASSEALLIYGYTF. DNA for the CDR3: TGTGCCAGCAGTGAAGCGCTTCTAATATATGGCTACACCTTC.

The J gene is TRBJ2-3, the V gene TRBV28; TRBD1 might be the D (5 bases). The germline V gene has CDR1 MDHEN and CDR2 SYDVKM. V shed 6 bases and J shed 2 bases, with 18 bases lying between them. The CDR3 runs to 16 residues. This CDR3 is CASRPRGRLATDTQYF. The DNA for the CDR3 is TGTGCCAGCAGGCCTAGGGGAAGATTAGCCACAGATACGCAGTATTTT.

This chain connects TRBV19 to TRBJ1-5; D gene ambiguous. Germline loops: CDR1 LNHDA, CDR2 SQIVND (reference sequence). Trimming pared 3 bases from V and 4 bases from J, leaving 7 bases between. The CDR3 totals 13 residues. This CDR3 reads CASSIVGNQPQHF. CDR3 bases: TGTGCCAGTAGTATTGTCGGGAATCAGCCCCAGCATTTT. Filled out from reference TRBV19 and TRBJ1-5, the complete variable domain reads DGGITQSPKYLFRKEGQNVTLSCEQNLNHDAMYWYRQDPGQGLRLIYYSQIVNDFQKGDIAEGYSVSREKKESFPLTVTSAQKNPTAFYLCASSIVGNQPQHFGDGTRLSIL.

This clone was counted only a few times. The chain recombines TRBV6-5 with TRBJ1-1; TRBD1 is a possible D gene (5 bases). Germline loops: CDR1 MNHEY, CDR2 SVGAGI. Trimming pared 5 bases from V and 12 bases from J, leaving 16 bases between. This CDR3 contains 12 residues. The CDR3 nucleotides read TGTGCCAGCAGTGAACGACCCCAGGGTACTTTCTTT. It is translated as CASSERPQGTFF.

This clone has a handful of counts. V is TRBV28 and J is TRBJ2-1; 11 nucleotides agree with TRBD2. CDR3 length: 15 residues. Unmatched junction bases numbered 10, after V lost 8 bases and J lost 7 bases. Germline V gives CDR1 MDHEN, CDR2 SYDVKM. CDR3 sequence (DNA): TGTGCCAGCGGCTCCCTAGCGGGAGGAGGTAATGAGCAGTTCTTC. This gives the protein CASGSLAGGGNEQFF. Based on the CDR3 plus reference TRBV28 and TRBJ2-1, the full variable domain is DVKVTQSSRYLVKRTGEKVFLECVQDMDHENMFWYRQDPGLGLRLIYFSYDVKMKEKGDIPEGYSVSREKKERFSLILESASTNQTSMYLCASGSLAGGGNEQFFGPGTRLTVL.